This T cell receptor (beta chain) came from a study of beta chain features in type 1 diabetes. Study-wide points: A PCR bias possibly favoring shorter templates would apply equally to patients and controls.

The entirety of the isolated RNA underwent reverse transcription, so expressed TCRB transcripts were sequenced. Sequencing was performed with immunoSEQ multiplex PCR; in TCRdb, only in-frame clones are kept and a portion is missing. The profile shows 160,000 or so clones, 7.5% to 9.5% of them singletons. The authors took one heparinised blood draw, averaging roughly 120 mL, from each donor. With respect to this clone: Its antigen is unknown.

Germline assignment: CDR1 SGHRS and CDR2 YFSETQ. The CDR3 sequence is 14 residues long. Trimming shortened V by 3 bases and J by 3 bases, and 9 bases separated the two germline ends. The sample taken for sequencing was central memory CD4+ T cells from blood. The chain is built from TRBV5-1 and TRBJ2-2; no reliable D call. This TCR was sampled from a woman aged 18 to 35 in good health. Here the CDR3 reads CASSSYRDTGELFF. The CDR3, as DNA: TGCGCCAGCAGCTCCTACAGAGACACCGGGGAGCTGTTTTTT.